A single sample gave rise to the 16 T cell receptor beta chains below, sequenced in a study of blood T cell repertoires in COVID-19. Sequencing was performed with immunoSEQ multiplex PCR; in TCRdb, only in-frame clones are kept and a portion is missing. The repertoire holds fewer than 250,000 clones, with 75% to 85% as singletons. Material: PBMCs or T cells enriched from blood (not recorded which). The source of these receptors is a middle-aged woman with acute COVID-19.

This clone was seen a handful of times. This chain links TRBV6-1 with TRBJ2-7, with TRBD1 as a possible D gene (6 bases). The CDR3 consists of 12 residues. Germline values: CDR1 MNHNS, CDR2 SASEGT. V lost 3 bases and J lost 3, with 6 bases in between. CDR3 DNA sequence: TGTGCCAGCAGTGACAGGGGCTACGAGCAGTACTTC. As protein: CASSDRGYEQYF.

V and J are TRBV7-2 and TRBJ2-7; 8 bases fit TRBD1. After removal of 1 base from V and 6 bases from J, the junction contained 5 bases not matched to a gene. Germline-derived CDR1 and CDR2 are SGHTA and FQGNSA. The CDR3 is 14 amino acids. Here the CDR3 DNA reads TGTGCCAGCAGCTTAGTAGTACAGGGGGGCGAGCAGTACTTC. Translating gives CASSLVVQGGEQYF.

The chain carries TRBV16 and TRBJ2-2; 8 nucleotides match TRBD1. The CDR3 has 15 amino acids. CDR1 is KGHSY, CDR2 FQNENV, per germline. V was clipped by 0 bases and J by 5 bases; unmatched bases: 2. The CDR3 reads CASSQSWTGTGELFF. CDR3 in DNA: TGTGCCAGCAGCCAATCGTGGACAGGGACCGGGGAGCTGTTTTTT.

The chain uses TRBV7-2 and TRBJ2-7; possibly TRBD2 for D (6 bases). CDR3 length: 16 residues. Deletions cut 7 bases from V and 4 bases from J, with 23 bases between. From germline, CDR1 is SGHTA and CDR2 FQGNSA. CDR3: CASTTSRSRGGYEQYF. CDR3 DNA sequence: TGTGCCAGCACCACCTCCAGGTCGCGGGGTGGATACGAGCAGTACTTC.

The chain combines TRBV5-1 with TRBJ2-1; 10 positions match TRBD2. In germline, CDR1 is SGHRS, CDR2 YFSETQ. The V segment lost 3 bases and the J segment 6 bases; nucleotides outside the gene matches: 6. The CDR3 covers 15 residues. The CDR3 DNA sequence: TGCGCCAGCAGCTGGTTCAGCGGGGGGGCCAATGAGCAGTTCTTC. As protein: CASSWFSGGANEQFF.

The J gene is TRBJ2-5, the V gene TRBV7-3, with TRBD1 matching over 8 bases. V was pared by 0 bases and J by 5 bases, with 5 bases of the junction left unmatched. Germline V gives CDR1 SGHTA, CDR2 FQGTGA. This CDR3 contains 15 residues. The CDR3 bases are TGTGCCAGCAGCTTAACGAGGACAGGGACGGAGACCCAGTACTTC. This encodes CASSLTRTGTETQYF.

The chain carries TRBV30 and TRBJ1-6, with TRBD1 matching over 8 bases. The germline V gene has CDR1 GTSNPN and CDR2 SVGIG (reference sequence). The length of the CDR3 is 11 residues. Unmatched junction bases numbered 4, after V lost 3 bases and J lost 15 bases. The CDR3 nucleotides are TGTGCCTGGAGACAGGGGGAGGACCTCCACTTT. Translating gives CAWRQGEDLHF.

This chain links TRBV9 with TRBJ2-1, with 9 positions matching TRBD2. V lost 4 bases, J lost 0 bases, and 2 bases stayed unmatched. CDR1 is SGDLS, CDR2 YYNGEE, per germline. The CDR3 contains 15 residues. For the CDR3, the DNA is TGTGCCAGCAGCCGTAGCGGGAGCTCCTACAATGAGCAGTTCTTC. Translated: CASSRSGSSYNEQFF.

The chain joins TRBV28 to TRBJ2-5; no clear D. Germline V lookup: CDR1 MDHEN, CDR2 SYDVKM. V was clipped by 3 bases and J by 5 bases, with 10 bases between them. The CDR3 extends over 13 amino acids. The CDR3 DNA sequence: TGTGCCAGCAGTTTCGTCGGGTTTGAGACCCAGTACTTC. Translation gives CASSFVGFETQYF.

In its sample, this clone was seen once. The chain couples TRBV5-4 to TRBJ1-2; tentatively, D is TRBD1 (5 bases). Germline loops: CDR1 SGHNT, CDR2 YYREEE (reference sequence). The CDR3 extends over 15 amino acids. V lost 1 base, J lost 1 base, and 11 bases lay in between. CDR3 DNA sequence: TGTGCCAGCAGCTTGCGGGGGGACTATAACTATGGCTACACCTTC. Its translation: CASSLRGDYNYGYTF. The whole variable domain, remainder taken from reference TRBV5-4 and TRBJ1-2, is ETGVTQSPTHLIKTRGQQVTLRCSSQSGHNTVSWYQQALGQGPQFIFQYYREEENGRGNFPPRFSGLQFPNYSSELNVNALELDDSALYLCASSLRGDYNYGYTFGSGTRLTVV.

The chain links TRBV4-2 to TRBJ1-1, with TRBD1 as a possible D gene (5 bases). V lost 0 bases and J lost 4, with 12 bases in between. The germline V gene has CDR1 LGHNA and CDR2 YNFKEQ. This CDR3 spans 15 amino acids. CDR3 protein: CASSQEVGLGTEAFF. CDR3 nucleotides: TGTGCCAGCAGCCAAGAGGTGGGGCTGGGCACTGAAGCTTTCTTT.

The J gene is TRBJ1-5, the V gene TRBV27, with D hard to call. Germline CDR1 and CDR2: MNHEY and SMNVEV (reference sequence). Trimming stripped 3 bases from V and 0 bases from J, with 9 bases between. This CDR3 contains 15 residues. Here the CDR3 reads CASSFIGPSNQPQHF. The CDR3 DNA follows: TGTGCCAGCAGTTTTATTGGCCCTAGCAATCAGCCCCAGCATTTT.

The chain joins TRBV11-1 to TRBJ2-5, with TRBD2 matching over 8 bases. V dropped 5 bases and J dropped 1; count of bases not matched to a gene: 9. Germline-derived CDR1 and CDR2 are SGHAT and FQDESV (reference sequence). The CDR3 totals 16 residues. CDR3 DNA sequence: TGTGCCAGCAGCGTGGAAACGGGGGGGATCCAAGAGACCCAGTACTTC. Its translation is CASSVETGGIQETQYF.

The rearrangement links TRBV20-1 to TRBJ2-7; the D gene is possibly TRBD1 (6 bases). Germline CDR1 and CDR2: DFQATT and SNEGSKA (reference sequence). V gave up 7 bases and J gave up 2 bases, with 9 bases separating them. This CDR3 comprises 11 residues. The CDR3 here is CSEGDPYEQYF. In DNA, the CDR3 is TGCAGTGAGGGGGATCCCTACGAGCAGTACTTC.

In DNA form, the CDR3 reads TGTGCCTGGGATGGGACTAGCGGGGAGGGGGCCGACGAGCAGTACTTC. Translation gives CAWDGTSGEGADEQYF. The rearrangement uses TRBV30 and TRBJ2-7; 13 nucleotides align to TRBD2. CDR3 size: 16 residues. Germline CDR1 reads GTSNPN; CDR2 reads SVGIG (reference sequence). Unmatched junction bases numbered 12, after V lost 5 bases and J lost 5 bases.

The chain recombines TRBV2 with TRBJ1-3; a weak D match, TRBD1 (5 bases). This CDR3 is 14 amino acids long. Per the germline V gene, CDR1 is SNHLY and CDR2 is FYNNEI. V lost 4 bases and J lost 6, with 13 bases in between. As DNA, the CDR3 is TGTGCCAGCAGTGTTAGACAGCCCGCAAACACCATATATTTT. Translation gives CASSVRQPANTIYF.